This T cell receptor beta chain stems from a study of blood T cell repertoires in COVID-19. Overall study context: Sources were T cells, B-cell-depleted T cells, or PBMCs; the material itself was cDNA or gDNA.

Trimming removed 3 bases at V and 8 bases at J, with 15 bases between. This CDR3 comprises 14 residues. Per germline, CDR1 KGHDR and CDR2 SFDVKD. Per the original methods: Reference gene primer amplification gave estimated nucleated cell counts. Clones were read by immunoSEQ multiplex PCR, and TCRdb kept only the in-frame ones, dropping some. V and J calls and clone size are as listed in that table; D and trimming were resolved from the DNA. This table holds 150,000 to 200,000 clones, roughly 85% found once. The chain has TRBV24-1 and TRBJ1-2; unclear D gene. The source is a man aged 55-75 years with active or convalescent COVID-19. The material sequenced was peripheral blood. DNA of the CDR3: TGTGCCACCAGTGATCCCCGGGAGGTACGAGGCTACACCTTC. It specifies CATSDPREVRGYTF.